This record looks at one T cell receptor beta chain sequence and its context. The table came from immunoSEQ multiplex PCR; TCRdb's copy has only in-frame clones and leaves some out. The sample includes around 1.9 million clones, around 93% of them seen just once. Cells designated naive CD8 were CD45RO-negative and were positively selected for CCR7, with terminally differentiated effector memory CD45RA+ cells excluded. Trimming pared 1 base from V and 4 bases from J, leaving 11 bases between. This CDR3 is built from 15 residues. Germline V CDR1 and CDR2: LGHNA, YSLEER. The sample comes from a study of shared clonotypes between healthy human individuals.

The sequenced material came from naive CD8+ T cells from PBMCs. The receptor was isolated from a man aged 18 to 29 in good health. Some clones in this sample may be carry-over from other donors' samples. This rearrangement joins TRBV4-3 to TRBJ2-1, with D possibly being TRBD1 or TRBD2 (5 bases each). Here the CDR3 DNA reads TGCGCCAGCAGCCAAGGAGGGGCGGGTTACAATGAGCAGTTCTTC. This gives the protein CASSQGGAGYNEQFF.